This TCR beta chain was sequenced in a study of T cell responses to AZD1222 COVID-19 vaccine. Notes on the study in general: Seropositive AZD1222 recipients at baseline numbered only five to seven.

Details on this clone: Its antigen is not identified.

Trimming pared 0 bases from V and 0 bases from J, leaving 6 bases between. The CDR3 sequence is 16 residues long. Germline CDR1 LNHNV, CDR2 YYDKDF (reference sequence). The method was immunoSEQ multiplex PCR; TCRdb's version includes in-frame clones alone and lacks a portion of them. The data contain approximately 110,000 clones, more than 70% of them singletons. J is TRBJ2-6 and V is TRBV15, with D unresolved. The clonotype comes from an adult in good health. The specimen was peripheral blood, collected on day 0 of AZD1222 vaccination. The CDR3 DNA sequence: TGTGCCACCAGCAGAGATCGGAGCTCTGGGGCCAACGTCCTGACTTTC. Translating it yields CATSRDRSSGANVLTF.